This TCR beta chain comes out of a study of circulating CD8 cells and anti-PD-1 response in melanoma. Study in general: Every 2 weeks, patients got 3 mg/kg nivolumab intravenously.

This clonotype came up a few times. The CDR3 sequence is 13 residues long. Germline assignment: CDR1 SGDLS and CDR2 YYNGEE. Trimming removed 3 bases at V and 11 bases at J, with 15 bases between. The QIAseq Immune Repertoire TCR panel built the libraries from approximately 16 ng of total RNA. MiXCR, run by TCRdb on the reads, gives a single entry per CDR3 protein. The table lists 700 or so distinct CDR3 sequences, under 15% of them singletons. Sorting of live CD3+CD8+TCRalphabeta+ cells by PD-1 and/or TIGIT gave four subsets. Specimen: CD8+ T cells from PBMCs, collected at baseline or after one month of anti-PD-1 therapy (not recorded which). This TCR came from a human donor with melanoma. The chain employs TRBV9 and TRBJ2-1, with D perhaps matching TRBD1 or TRBD2 (5 bases each). The CDR3 sequence is CASSASPEGKQFF. The CDR3 DNA reads as TGTGCCAGCAGCGCCTCTCCTGAGGGGAAGCAGTTCTTC.